Shown below are 11 T cell receptor beta chains from a single sample sequenced in a study of T cells in Graves' hyperthyroidism and ophthalmopathy. Amplified TCR beta CDR3 regions derived from RNA transcripts. The TCR CDR3 first-round RT-PCR relied on the HTBI primer set. One entry per CDR3 protein results from TCRdb running MiXCR on the multiplex PCR reads. The top ten clones hold around 4.5% of a sample with hundreds of thousands of distinct CDR3 sequences, roughly 14% of them seen once. Sequencing was performed on blood. The receptors were gathered from a middle-aged woman with Graves' ophthalmopathy.

This clonotype was seen a handful of times. The rearrangement links TRBV4-1 to TRBJ2-2; D is unresolved. This CDR3 contains 13 residues. The germline V gene has CDR1 MGHRA and CDR2 YSYEKL. The germline V and J ends were trimmed by 1 base and 5 bases, with 5 bases remaining between them. The CDR3 DNA sequence: TGCGCCAGCAGCCAAGGTTTAACCGGGGAGCTGTTTTTT. Its protein is CASSQGLTGELFF.

Many counts were recorded for this clonotype. This chain links TRBV28 with TRBJ1-2; 12 nucleotides agree with TRBD1. The trim removed 5 bases at V and 7 bases at J, leaving 8 bases unmatched. The CDR3 totals 15 residues. Germline V gene lookup returns CDR1 MDHEN and CDR2 SYDVKM. DNA of the CDR3: TGTGCCAGCAGTCTACCGGGACAGGGGGCGTCTGGCTACACCTTC. Residues: CASSLPGQGASGYTF.

At least ten counts were recorded for this clonotype. This rearrangement joins TRBV28 to TRBJ1-2; 7 nucleotides match TRBD1. With V trimmed by 4 bases and J by 0 bases, 8 bases remained unmatched. CDR3 size: 16 residues. Germline lookup yields CDR1 MDHEN and CDR2 SYDVKM. The CDR3 coding sequence is TGTGCCAGCAGTTACCCCACCGACAGGGCTAACTATGGCTACACCTTC. Protein: CASSYPTDRANYGYTF.

This clonotype was counted at least ten times. V usage is TRBV6-1 and J usage is TRBJ2-7, with 9 bases aligning to TRBD1. Unmatched junction bases numbered 8, after V lost 5 bases and J lost 3 bases. Germline CDR1 MNHNS, CDR2 SASEGT. This CDR3 region has 15 residues. CDR3 in amino acids: CASSSQTGGVYEQYF. In DNA form, the CDR3 reads TGTGCCAGCAGTAGTCAGACAGGGGGGGTCTACGAGCAGTACTTC.

In this sample, this clonotype turned up many times. The chain is built from TRBV28 and TRBJ1-6; TRBD1 might be the D (5 bases). Germline V gene data show CDR1 as MDHEN and CDR2 as SYDVKM. Trimming took 0 bases from V and 8 from J, leaving 5 bases between them. The CDR3 runs to 13 residues. DNA of the CDR3: TGTGCCAGCAGTTTATGGGGGGATTCACCCCTCCACTTT. It yields the protein CASSLWGDSPLHF.

This clonotype was observed many times. The V call is TRBV12-3 or TRBV12-4, the J call TRBJ1-2; D uncertain. The CDR3 is 16 residues long. Trimming shortened V by 5 bases and J by 0 bases, and 16 bases separated the two germline ends. The CDR3 sequence is CASSPRISLSNYGYTF. The DNA for the CDR3 is TGTGCCAGCAGTCCGCGCATAAGCCTTTCTAACTATGGCTACACCTTC.

The CDR3 here is CASSQDYRSPTSPLHF. In DNA form, the CDR3 reads TGCGCCAGCAGCCAAGACTACAGGAGCCCTACATCACCCCTCCACTTT. The rearrangement links TRBV4-3 to TRBJ1-6; D perhaps matches TRBD1 (5 bases). The length of the CDR3 is 16 residues. Trimming removed 0 bases from V and 10 bases from J, with 16 bases in between. The germline V gene encodes CDR1 LGHNA and CDR2 YSLEER.

This clonotype was observed at least ten times. The rearrangement uses TRBV11-2 and TRBJ2-5, with D tentatively TRBD2 (6 bases). The V and J ends lost 0 bases and 4 bases respectively, with 15 bases between them. Germline V CDR1 and CDR2: SGHAT, FQNNGV. The CDR3 is 16 residues long. The CDR3 sequence is CASSLDHREKGETQYF. In nucleotides, the CDR3 is TGTGCCAGCAGCTTAGATCACCGGGAGAAGGGAGAGACCCAGTACTTC.

In this sample, this clonotype turned up a few times. The rearrangement joins TRBV30 to TRBJ2-1; D might be TRBD1 (6 bases). Trimming removed 0 bases from V and 8 bases from J, with 14 bases in between. The germline V gene encodes CDR1 GTSNPN and CDR2 SVGIG (reference sequence). The CDR3 has 14 residues. CDR3 loop: CAWSVLQGPYEQFF. The CDR3 DNA reads TGTGCCTGGAGTGTACTGCAGGGGCCTTATGAGCAGTTCTTC. The full variable domain, completed using reference TRBV30 and TRBJ2-1, is SQTIHQWPATLVQPVGSPLSLECTVEGTSNPNLYWYRQAAGRGLQLLFYSVGIGQISSEVPQNLSASRPQDRQFILSSKKLLLSDSGFYLCAWSVLQGPYEQFFGPGTRLTVL.

This clonotype was picked up many times. The chain joins TRBV18 to TRBJ2-2; D possibly corresponds to TRBD1 (5 bases). The V gene's germline CDR1 is KGHSH and CDR2 LQKENI. This CDR3 comprises 13 residues. V was trimmed by 8 bases and J by 3 bases, leaving 10 bases between them. This CDR3 is CASSPQDTGELFF. CDR3 coding DNA: TGTGCCAGCAGTCCACAGGACACCGGGGAGCTGTTTTTT.

The CDR3 region has the DNA TGTGCCAGCAGCCCGCAGGTTCTAGCGGGCTGGGCGGAGACCCAGTACTTC. This codes for CASSPQVLAGWAETQYF. This sequence joins TRBV3-1 and TRBJ2-5, with 8 bases lining up with TRBD2. Germline trimming cut 4 bases from V and 5 bases from J; bases unmatched to any gene: 15. The V gene's germline CDR1 is LGHDT and CDR2 YNNKEL (reference sequence). The CDR3 loop spans 17 amino acids.